The clone carrying this TCR beta chain was seen repeatedly, ten times or more. The data belong to a study of naive and memory T cell subsets. Trimming took 0 bases from V and 6 from J; bases not matched to a gene: 7. The CDR3 spans 17 residues. The beta constant-region primer was an equimolar mix of two oligonucleotides covering TRBC1 and TRBC2. Ligated cDNA was amplified by four rounds of PCR with nested alpha and beta constant-region primers and SP2. Ligation attached a single-stranded oligonucleotide with a 12-nucleotide UMI and the SP2 primer to the cDNA 3' end. TCRdb re-derived calls from the UMI-ligation and nested PCR reads in MiXCR, one entry per CDR3 protein. The table has about 120,000 distinct CDR3 sequences, over 30% seen once.

The chain couples TRBV23-1 to TRBJ1-4, with 10 bases fitting TRBD1. TRBV23-1 is assigned to the ORF class and has an uncertain function. This clonotype was sampled from a human donor in good health. Sequenced material: central memory CD4+ T cells from blood. The CDR3 DNA reads TGCGCCAGCAGTCAATCGATCCCCGGGACAGGGGATGAAAAACTGTTTTTT. Residues: CASSQSIPGTGDEKLFF.